This passage covers 24 T cell receptor beta chains from one sample sequenced in a study of blood T cell repertoires in COVID-19. Clones were read by immunoSEQ multiplex PCR, and TCRdb kept only the in-frame ones, dropping some. The repertoire has 150,000 to 200,000 clones, about 80% of them found once; the top ten carry 6.5% to 8.5%. What was sequenced was peripheral blood. The receptors were sampled from a woman in her forties with COVID-19, enrolled during active disease.

The V call is TRBV30, the J call TRBJ1-2; D is unclear. CDR3 length: 10 residues. Trimming left V 7 bases short and J 7 bases short, with 10 bases between. Germline CDR1 is GTSNPN and CDR2 is SVGIG (reference sequence). This chain's CDR3 is CALGAGGYTF. The CDR3, as DNA: TGTGCCTTAGGCGCGGGTGGCTACACCTTC.

The J gene is TRBJ2-1, the V gene TRBV12-3 or TRBV12-4, with D unclear. The CDR3 is made up of 12 amino acids. Trimming took off 0 bases at V and 9 bases at J, with 6 bases between the two ends. This chain's CDR3 is CASSLAPLEQFF. As DNA, the CDR3 is TGTGCCAGCAGTTTAGCCCCCCTTGAGCAGTTCTTC.

This rearrangement joins TRBV9 to TRBJ2-1; TRBD2 matches at 8 bases. This CDR3 comprises 20 residues. V gave up 4 bases and J gave up 0 bases; unmatched junction bases: 18. The germline V gene encodes CDR1 SGDLS and CDR2 YYNGEE. The CDR3 DNA is TGTGCCAGCAGCTCGACAATAGTGGCGGGAGGCCGTAGCTCCTACAATGAGCAGTTCTTC. Its translation is CASSSTIVAGGRSSYNEQFF.

CDR3: CASSLGQGYEQYV. CDR3 DNA sequence: TGTGCCAGCAGTTTAGGACAAGGCTACGAGCAGTACGTC. This sequence joins TRBV2 and TRBJ2-7, with D possibly matching TRBD1 (5 bases). Germline V lookup: CDR1 SNHLY, CDR2 FYNNEI. CDR3 length: 13 amino acids. Between the trimmed V and J ends, which lost 5 bases and 3 bases, there was a span of 11 bases.

The gene calls are TRBV19 and TRBJ1-1, with D perhaps matching TRBD1 (6 bases). Trimming took 10 bases from V and 2 from J, leaving 14 bases between them. There are 13 residues in the CDR3. Germline V gene sequence: CDR1 LNHDA, CDR2 SQIVND (reference sequence). The CDR3 DNA follows: TGTGCCACACAACAGGGACCAAACACTGAAGCTTTCTTT. Its protein is CATQQGPNTEAFF.

Only one count was recorded for this clone. The V gene is TRBV5-6, the J gene TRBJ2-3; 9 bases fit TRBD2. The germline gives CDR1 SGHDT, CDR2 YYEEEE. V lost 0 bases, J lost 14 bases, and 13 bases stayed unmatched. This CDR3 spans 15 amino acids. The CDR3 here is CASSLGLAGLQGRYF. CDR3 sequence (DNA): TGTGCCAGCAGCTTGGGTCTAGCGGGGCTCCAGGGGAGGTATTTT.

The V and J genes are TRBV6-5 and TRBJ2-1, with a weak D call TRBD1 (6 bases). V lost 4 bases to trimming and J lost 7 bases, with 8 bases between them. The CDR3 is made up of 12 amino acids. Germline V gives CDR1 MNHEY, CDR2 SVGAGI. CDR3 nucleotide sequence: TGTGCCAGCAGTTTAAGGGGGAATGAGCAGTTCTTC. Its translation is CASSLRGNEQFF.

The chain combines TRBV18 with TRBJ2-1; D gene ambiguous. The germline V gene encodes CDR1 KGHSH and CDR2 LQKENI. V gave up 1 base and J gave up 8 bases, with 6 bases separating them. The CDR3 has 12 residues. CDR3 coding DNA: TGTGCCAGCTCACCACAGTCGGATGAGCAGTTCTTC. It codes for CASSPQSDEQFF.

The CDR3: CASGPEALGANVLTF. CDR3 in DNA: TGTGCCAGCGGTCCGGAGGCTCTGGGGGCCAACGTCCTGACTTTC. V gene TRBV5-8 combines with J gene TRBJ2-6; a possible D gene is TRBD2 (5 bases). Germline V gives CDR1 SGHTS, CDR2 YDEGEE. The CDR3 has 15 residues. Trimming removed 7 bases at V and 4 bases at J, with 15 bases between.

J is TRBJ2-2 and V is TRBV2, with TRBD2 matching over 10 bases. Germline loops: CDR1 SNHLY, CDR2 FYNNEI. V trimming: 10 bases; J trimming: 4 bases; junction bases outside the gene matches: 6. This CDR3 is built from 14 residues. CDR3 DNA: TGTGCCACCCAGCGGGAGGGCCTCACCGGGGAGCTGTTTTTT. The encoded protein is CATQREGLTGELFF.

CDR3 loop: CASTLGREAFF. The CDR3 nucleotides are TGTGCCAGCACCCTGGGGAGGGAAGCTTTCTTT. J is TRBJ1-1 and V is TRBV12-3 or TRBV12-4; D gene ambiguous. There are 11 residues in the CDR3. V was shortened by 7 bases and J by 8 bases, with 11 bases between the two germline ends.

This clone was seen once. The rearrangement uses TRBV28 and TRBJ1-2, with 7 bases fitting TRBD1. Germline CDR1 is MDHEN and CDR2 is SYDVKM. The CDR3 is 12 amino acids. V dropped 6 bases and J dropped 8; count of bases not matched to a gene: 6. The CDR3 coding sequence is TGTGCCAGCAGACAACAGGGGCAGGGCTACACCTTC. Amino acids: CASRQQGQGYTF.

The chain employs TRBV6-2 or TRBV6-3 and TRBJ2-1; 8 bases agree with TRBD1. V shed 3 bases and J 10 bases; nucleotides not matched to a gene: 11. Germline V gene data show CDR1 as MNHEY and CDR2 as SVGEGT. CDR3 size: 15 residues. Here the CDR3 DNA reads TGTGCCAGCAGTTATAGGGCAGGGGGCTTCGGGGAGCAGTTCTTC. Its protein product is CASSYRAGGFGEQFF.

V is TRBV28 and J is TRBJ2-7; TRBD1 aligns across 7 bases. From germline, CDR1 is MDHEN and CDR2 SYDVKM. V lost 4 bases to trimming and J lost 1 base; unmatched junction nucleotides: 10. The CDR3 totals 16 residues. The DNA for the CDR3 is TGTGCCAGCAGTTCGGGGAGACAGGGATGGTCCTACGAGCAGTACTTC. Its translation: CASSSGRQGWSYEQYF.

This sequence joins TRBV6-6 and TRBJ2-7; 10 nucleotides align to TRBD1. CDR1 is MNHNY, CDR2 SVGAGI, per germline (reference sequence). J was trimmed by 4 bases and V by 7 bases; bases with no gene match: 4. The CDR3 is made up of 13 amino acids. The CDR3 protein is CASKPGQGYEQYF. CDR3 nucleotides: TGTGCCAGCAAACCGGGACAGGGGTACGAGCAGTACTTC.

This chain connects TRBV20-1 to TRBJ2-1, with D possibly TRBD1 on 5 matching bases. This CDR3 has 11 amino acids. Germline V gene data show CDR1 as DFQATT and CDR2 as SNEGSKA (reference sequence). V dropped 0 bases and J dropped 15 bases, with 12 bases sitting between them. The CDR3 region is CSARDRAAPFF. The CDR3 nucleotides are TGCAGTGCTAGAGACAGGGCGGCTCCGTTCTTC.

The chain joins TRBV19 to TRBJ1-5; 8 bases agree with TRBD1. The CDR3 is 10 amino acids. With V trimmed by 10 bases and J by 9 bases, 2 bases remained unmatched. CDR1 and CDR2 from the germline V gene are LNHDA and SQIVND (reference sequence). The CDR3 DNA sequence: TGTGCCACGGGGACAGGGCCCCAGCATTTT. Translating it yields CATGTGPQHF.

The chain links TRBV3-1 (or the pseudogene TRBV3-2) to TRBJ2-1; D is undetermined. The CDR3 runs to 15 residues. From germline, CDR1 is LGHDT and CDR2 YNNKEL (reference sequence). V was clipped by 1 base and J by 7 bases, with 14 bases between them. The CDR3 reads CASSQVGPSRNEQFF. CDR3 coding DNA: TGTGCCAGCAGCCAAGTGGGCCCCTCCAGGAATGAGCAGTTCTTC.

V is TRBV9 and J is TRBJ1-2; possible D gene TRBD1, 6 bases. Germline assignment: CDR1 SGDLS and CDR2 YYNGEE. V was trimmed by 6 bases and J by 0 bases, leaving 15 bases between them. This CDR3 spans 15 amino acids. The CDR3 region is CASTLGQKTNYGYTF. The CDR3 nucleotides are TGTGCCAGCACTTTAGGACAGAAAACTAACTATGGCTACACCTTC. Full variable domain (outside the CDR3, taken from reference TRBV9 and TRBJ1-2): DSGVTQTPKHLITATGQRVTLRCSPRSGDLSVYWYQQSLDQGLQFLIQYYNGEERAKGNILERFSAQQFPDLHSELNLSSLELGDSALYFCASTLGQKTNYGYTFGSGTRLTVV.

V and J are TRBV18 and TRBJ2-3; D is unclear. Germline V gene sequence: CDR1 KGHSH, CDR2 LQKENI. The CDR3 covers 16 residues. V was clipped by 0 bases and J by 1 base, with 11 bases between them. CDR3 sequence reads: CASSPPGQLRTDTQYF. In nucleotides, the CDR3 is TGTGCCAGCTCACCACCTGGGCAGCTACGCACAGATACGCAGTATTTT.

The V call is TRBV28, the J call TRBJ2-7; 8 nucleotides line up with TRBD2. This CDR3 has 14 residues. J was trimmed by 6 bases and V by 2 bases; bases with no gene match: 6. CDR1 MDHEN and CDR2 SYDVKM come from the germline V gene. The CDR3: CASSLHGRAGEQYF. The CDR3 coding sequence is TGTGCCAGCAGTTTACACGGGAGGGCAGGCGAGCAGTACTTC.

Notes on this clone: The sample contains more than one DNA sequence encoding this CDR3. The chain links TRBV7-3 to TRBJ2-1; 8 positions agree with TRBD1. Unmatched junction bases numbered 5, after V lost 6 bases and J lost 4 bases. The CDR3 has 14 amino acids. Germline assignment: CDR1 SGHTA and CDR2 FQGTGA. CDR3 nucleotides: TGTGCCAGCAGTACGGGACAGGCGTACAATGAGCAGTTCTTC. The encoded protein is CASSTGQAYNEQFF.

This clone was seen just once. The chain has TRBV2 and TRBJ2-7; 16 bases line up with TRBD2. CDR1 is SNHLY, CDR2 FYNNEI, per germline. Losses at the gene ends were 6 bases for V and 9 bases for J; bases not matched to a gene: 11. CDR3 size: 16 residues. The CDR3 reads CASSPGLAGGLTRQYF. For the CDR3, the DNA is TGTGCCAGCAGCCCGGGACTAGCGGGAGGGCTTACGAGGCAGTACTTC. Using reference TRBV2 and TRBJ2-7 for the parts outside the CDR3, the full variable domain is EPEVTQTPSHQVTQMGQEVILRCVPISNHLYFYWYRQILGQKVEFLVSFYNNEISEKSEIFDDQFSVERPDGSNFTLKIRSTKLEDSAMYFCASSPGLAGGLTRQYFGPGTRLTVT.

This chain uses TRBV18 with TRBJ1-4; 7 bases match TRBD1. Germline lookup yields CDR1 KGHSH and CDR2 LQKENI. This CDR3 contains 18 residues. With 1 base clipped from V and 4 bases from J, the junction kept 12 bases outside the gene matches. The CDR3 spells CASSPLRPQGDGNEKLFF. In DNA form, the CDR3 reads TGTGCCAGCTCACCACTCAGACCTCAGGGGGATGGTAATGAAAAACTGTTTTTT.